These 4 T cell receptor beta chains were all obtained from the same sample, sequenced in a study of tissue-resident memory T cells in lung cancer (dated 2019 in TCRdb). Instrument used: Illumina MiSeq. TCR sequencing libraries incorporated unique molecular identifiers and were indexed with TruSeq single indexes. The public sequencing data were trimmed at Q25 with fastp and processed into clonotypes with MiXCR by TCRdb, which kept only in-frame beta chains. Under each unique CDR3 protein, matching rows form one entry showing the most common genes and DNA. This sample is represented by roughly 400 distinct CDR3 sequences; around 16% of them were singletons. Roughly 44% of the sample rests with the top ten. Sorting of CD8+ T cells according to CD103 expression was performed on a BD FACSAria-II, with the sorted cells collected directly into ice-cold TRIzol LS reagent. Sequencing was done on a sample of CD103- CD8+ T cells from lung tumor tissue. In the paper's terms, the cell subset or site label means: non-TRM CD8+ CTLs. Receptors were obtained from a human donor with treatment-naive lung cancer (subtype not recorded).

Relative to its sample, this clonotype is medium-sized. The genes are TRBV20-1 and TRBJ1-2, with 10 positions matching TRBD1. Germline loops: CDR1 DFQATT, CDR2 SNEGSKA (reference sequence). The CDR3 is 13 amino acids. V shed 6 bases, J shed 5 bases, and the junction held 6 bases outside the gene matches. CDR3 region: CSAPTGGWYGYTF. CDR3 nucleotides: TGCAGTGCGCCGACAGGGGGCTGGTATGGCTACACCTTC.

The genes are TRBV27 and TRBJ2-5; 8 nucleotides align to TRBD1. The germline V gene encodes CDR1 MNHEY and CDR2 SMNVEV (reference sequence). V was pared by 8 bases and J by 5 bases, with 7 bases of the junction left unmatched. The CDR3 totals 13 residues. CDR3 nucleotide sequence: TGTGCCAGCGGCTGGACAGGGCCTGAGACCCAGTACTTC. Its translation is CASGWTGPETQYF.

This clonotype occurred a few times. The V call is TRBV19, the J call TRBJ2-1, with 10 bases that match TRBD2. Trimming removed 6 bases from V and 5 bases from J; junction bases left unmatched: 1. Per germline, CDR1 LNHDA and CDR2 SQIVND (reference sequence). The CDR3 is 13 amino acids. The CDR3 protein is CASRLAGDNEQFF. CDR3 DNA: TGTGCCAGTAGGCTAGCGGGAGACAATGAGCAGTTCTTC.

The rearrangement uses TRBV28 and TRBJ2-7, with 8 bases matching TRBD2. The CDR3 sequence is 15 residues long. With 10 bases clipped from V and 4 bases from J, the junction kept 15 bases outside the gene matches. Germline CDR1 reads MDHEN; CDR2 reads SYDVKM. DNA of the CDR3: TGTGCCATCCCCCACGGGGCTAGCGGGCTATACGAGCAGTACTTC. It encodes CAIPHGASGLYEQYF.